These 14 T cell receptor beta chains came from one sample sequenced in a study of cytomegalovirus exposure and HLA in healthy donors. PCR was performed using 60 Vbeta and 13 Jbeta primers. This table comes from immunoSEQ multiplex PCR, and its TCRdb copy is limited to in-frame clones, with some not included. The sample includes approximately 100,000 clones, roughly 70% of them seen just once. Sequenced input: PBMCs. The receptors derive from a man aged 45-60 years in good health and CMV-seronegative.

The genes are TRBV29-1 and TRBJ1-1, with D tentatively TRBD1 (5 bases). Looked up from germline, CDR1 is SQVTM and CDR2 is ANQGSEA. The CDR3 runs to 11 residues. The ends were cut back, 5 bases at V and 8 bases at J, with 12 bases in the middle. CDR3 residues: CSVTGRGEAFF. CDR3 DNA: TGCAGCGTTACAGGACGGGGGGAAGCTTTCTTT.

This chain connects TRBV19 to TRBJ2-4; TRBD1 might be the D (5 bases). The CDR3 runs 15 residues. The germline CDR1 and CDR2 sequences are LNHDA and SQIVND (reference sequence). V was pared by 1 base and J by 0 bases, with 7 bases between. The CDR3 sequence is CASSIGQLAKNIQYF. CDR3 coding DNA: TGTGCCAGTAGTATAGGACAGCTAGCCAAAAACATTCAGTACTTC.

The J gene is TRBJ2-1, the V gene TRBV4-3; 8 nucleotides agree with TRBD1. The V gene's germline CDR1 is LGHNA and CDR2 YSLEER. J lost 3 bases, V lost 3 bases, and 4 bases had no gene match. The CDR3 is made up of 15 amino acids. This CDR3 reads CASSQGGQVYNEQFF. CDR3 nucleotides: TGCGCCAGCAGCCAGGGGGGACAGGTCTACAATGAGCAGTTCTTC.

The J gene is TRBJ2-3, the V gene TRBV6-6; possible D gene TRBD1, 5 bases. V was pared by 0 bases and J by 2 bases, with 6 bases between. Germline loops: CDR1 MNHNY, CDR2 SVGAGI (reference sequence). The CDR3 has 14 residues. CDR3: CASSYSDTTDTQYF. Written as DNA, the CDR3 is TGTGCCAGCAGTTACTCGGACACCACAGATACGCAGTATTTT.

This chain links TRBV30 with TRBJ1-3; D uncertain. This CDR3 is built from 14 residues. Per germline, CDR1 GTSNPN and CDR2 SVGIG (reference sequence). V was pared by 1 base and J by 0 bases, with 7 bases between. The CDR3 sequence is CAWSGTFSGNTIYF. The CDR3 coding sequence is TGTGCCTGGAGTGGTACTTTCTCTGGAAACACCATATATTTT.

The chain carries TRBV30 and TRBJ1-4; D possibly corresponds to TRBD1 (6 bases). Trimming took off 3 bases at V and 5 bases at J, with 16 bases between the two ends. The CDR3 length is 15 residues. Germline lookup yields CDR1 GTSNPN and CDR2 SVGIG (reference sequence). The CDR3 nucleotides are TGTGCCTGGAGCCGCCGGGGGGGCGCGAATGAAAAACTGTTTTTT. This translates into CAWSRRGGANEKLFF.

The chain has TRBV18 and TRBJ1-4; a possible D gene is TRBD1 (5 bases). Germline-derived CDR1 and CDR2 are KGHSH and LQKENI. Deletions cut 8 bases from V and 3 bases from J, with 10 bases between. This CDR3 spans 13 amino acids. The DNA for the CDR3 is TGTGCCAGCCTCGGGGGTTCTAATGAAAAACTGTTTTTT. This sequence encodes CASLGGSNEKLFF.

This clone came up once. A read error may produce the germline difference seen at one junction end. The rearrangement uses TRBV7-8 and TRBJ2-4, with 13 bases fitting TRBD2. The CDR3 has 16 residues. Germline V gene sequence: CDR1 SGHVS, CDR2 FQNEAQ. The chain's CDR3 is CASSFGLAGAQNIQYF. The CDR3 bases are TGTGCCAGCAGCTTCGGACTAGCGGGAGCCCAAAACATTCAGTACTTC.

The rearrangement joins TRBV19 to TRBJ1-5; a possible D gene is TRBD1 (6 bases). The CDR3 runs 15 residues. Deletions cut 5 bases from V and 4 bases from J, with 15 bases between. CDR1 and CDR2 from the germline V gene are LNHDA and SQIVND (reference sequence). In DNA form, the CDR3 reads TGTGCCAGTAGTCCACAGGGATTAGGAAATCAGCCCCAGCATTTT. Residues: CASSPQGLGNQPQHF.

In the case of this clone: One end of the junction does not line up with germline, which may come from a read error. This chain uses TRBV27 with TRBJ2-1; 8 nucleotides line up with TRBD1. This CDR3 spans 13 amino acids. CDR1 is MNHEY, CDR2 SMNVEV, per germline (reference sequence). The CDR3 DNA sequence: TGTGCCAGCAGTACGGACAGGGTATCGGTTCGGCTCTTC. This translates into CASSTDRVSVRLF.

Only one count was recorded for this clone. The CDR3 DNA reads TGTGCCAGCAATCTACAGGGGCCCACTGAAGCTTTCTTT. It is translated as CASNLQGPTEAFF. The genes are TRBV5-5 and TRBJ1-1; 7 bases are a match to TRBD1. The trim removed 6 bases at V and 4 bases at J, leaving 6 bases unmatched. Germline V CDR1 and CDR2: SGHKS, YYEKEE (reference sequence). The CDR3 is 13 residues long.

J is TRBJ1-5 and V is TRBV7-2; D call uncertain. V was shortened by 4 bases and J by 10 bases, with 17 bases between the two germline ends. This CDR3 comprises 14 residues. Germline V gene sequence: CDR1 SGHTA, CDR2 FQGNSA. For the CDR3, the DNA is TGTGCCAGCAGCTCCCCGGGAAGGCACCAACCCCAGCATTTT. Translation gives CASSSPGRHQPQHF. Full variable domain (rest looked up from reference TRBV7-2 and TRBJ1-5): GAGVSQSPSNKVTEKGKDVELRCDPISGHTALYWYRQSLGQGLEFLIYFQGNSAPDKSGLPSDRFSAERTGGSVSTLTIQRTQQEDSAVYLCASSSPGRHQPQHFGDGTRLSIL.

The rearrangement uses TRBV7-6 and TRBJ2-5, with D maybe TRBD2 (6 bases). This CDR3 comprises 15 residues. V was cut by 5 bases and J by 4 bases, with 17 bases left in between. CDR1 and CDR2 (germline): SGHVS, FNYEAQ. The CDR3 nucleotides read TGTGCCAGCAGCCCGGGGGTGGCGCTTTCAGAGACCCAGTACTTC. Translating gives CASSPGVALSETQYF.

This chain connects TRBV9 to TRBJ2-6, with TRBD2 matching over 7 bases. From germline, CDR1 is SGDLS and CDR2 YYNGEE. Trimming removed 3 bases from V and 1 base from J; junction bases left unmatched: 4. This CDR3 comprises 16 residues. The CDR3 protein is CASSATSDSGANVLTF. In DNA, the CDR3 is TGTGCCAGCAGCGCCACTAGCGATTCTGGGGCCAACGTCCTGACTTTC.